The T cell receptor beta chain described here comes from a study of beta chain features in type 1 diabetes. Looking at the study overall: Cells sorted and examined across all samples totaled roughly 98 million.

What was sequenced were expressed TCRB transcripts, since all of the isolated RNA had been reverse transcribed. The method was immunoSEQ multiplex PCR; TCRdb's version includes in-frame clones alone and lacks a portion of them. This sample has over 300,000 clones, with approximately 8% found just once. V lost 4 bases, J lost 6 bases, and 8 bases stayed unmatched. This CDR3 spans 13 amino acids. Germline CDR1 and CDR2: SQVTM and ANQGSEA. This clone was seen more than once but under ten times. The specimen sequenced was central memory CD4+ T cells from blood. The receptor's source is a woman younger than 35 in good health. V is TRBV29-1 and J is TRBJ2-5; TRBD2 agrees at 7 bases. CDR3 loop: CSVVGGRMKTQYF. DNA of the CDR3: TGCAGCGTTGTTGGCGGGAGAATGAAGACCCAGTACTTC. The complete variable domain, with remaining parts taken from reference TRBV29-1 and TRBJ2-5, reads SAVISQKPSRDICQRGTSLTIQCQVDSQVTMMFWYRQQPGQSLTLIATANQGSEATYESGFVIDKFPISRPNLTFSTLTVSNMSPEDSSIYLCSVVGGRMKTQYFGPGTRLLVL.